Each of the 7 T cell receptor beta chains below was sequenced from the same sample in a study of cytomegalovirus exposure and HLA in healthy donors. PCR was performed using 60 Vbeta and 13 Jbeta primers. The data were produced by immunoSEQ multiplex PCR, yet TCRdb's version contains in-frame clones alone and is incomplete. The sample records about 61,000 clones, under 85% being singletons. The source material was PBMCs. The receptors come from a man between 50 and 59 years old in good health and CMV-seropositive.

This clone was counted between two and nine times. It differs at one base from a far larger clone, so likely a read error. The chain couples TRBV4-3 to TRBJ2-1; D not certain. The CDR3 contains 17 residues. Germline CDR1 and CDR2: LGHNA and YSLEER. DNA for the CDR3: TGCGCCAGCAGCAAAGATATGATCGTACTCATCTACAATGAGCAGTTCTTC. Encoded protein: CASSKDMIVLIYNEQFF.

The genes are TRBV30 and TRBJ2-3; 7 bases line up with TRBD1. The V and J ends lost 0 bases and 3 bases, in that order; junction bases with no gene match: 12. Germline CDR1 GTSNPN, CDR2 SVGIG (reference sequence). CDR3 length: 17 amino acids. CDR3 DNA sequence: TGTGCCTGGAGTGTACAGTTCAGGACAGGCTCAACAGATACGCAGTATTTT. It codes for CAWSVQFRTGSTDTQYF.

V is TRBV5-1 and J is TRBJ2-1; 9 bases match TRBD1. Germline assignment: CDR1 SGHRS and CDR2 YFSETQ. With 3 bases clipped from V and 8 bases from J, the junction kept 9 bases outside the gene matches. CDR3 length: 15 residues. The DNA for the CDR3 is TGCGCCAGCAGCTCTACAGGGGGCGAGGGCGATGAGCAGTTCTTC. The encoded protein is CASSSTGGEGDEQFF.

The count of this clone is one. The chain joins TRBV9 to TRBJ1-1, with D perhaps matching TRBD1 (5 bases). Germline V gives CDR1 SGDLS, CDR2 YYNGEE. The CDR3 extends over 15 amino acids. Trimming cost V 3 bases and J 1 base, with 13 bases left between them. Here the CDR3 reads CASSATELRNTEAFF. DNA of the CDR3: TGTGCCAGCAGCGCGACAGAGTTGAGGAACACTGAAGCTTTCTTT.

The V gene is TRBV5-1, the J gene TRBJ2-5; 12 nucleotides line up with TRBD2. The germline V gene has CDR1 SGHRS and CDR2 YFSETQ. This CDR3 spans 16 amino acids. V gave up 2 bases and J gave up 4 bases; unmatched junction bases: 6. In DNA form, the CDR3 reads TGCGCCAGCAGCTTTCGCCTAGCGGGGGGGCGAGAGACCCAGTACTTC. Amino acids: CASSFRLAGGRETQYF.

This clone appeared a single time. V gene TRBV7-2 combines with J gene TRBJ2-2; 10 nucleotides align to TRBD2. The ends lost 0 bases at V and 10 bases at J; junction bases unmatched: 5. CDR1 is SGHTA and CDR2 is FQGNSA in the germline V gene. The CDR3 extends over 15 amino acids. CDR3 sequence reads: CASSLAPSGSPELFF. The CDR3 DNA sequence: TGTGCCAGCAGCTTAGCGCCTAGCGGGAGTCCGGAGCTGTTTTTT.

On this clone: Germline is not matched at one junction end, which may reflect a read error. Other DNA sequences in the same sample also yield this CDR3. The chain uses TRBV4-3 and TRBJ2-1; D gene unclear. Germline lookup yields CDR1 LGHNA and CDR2 YSLEER. This CDR3 spans 17 amino acids. The CDR3 is CASSQHMIVLIYHEPFF. The CDR3, as DNA: TGCGCCAGCAGCCAACATATGATAGTACTCATCTACCATGAGCCGTTCTTC.